This is a list of T cell receptor beta chains from one sample in a study of blood T cell repertoires in COVID-19. Measured with immunoSEQ multiplex PCR; TCRdb has only the in-frame clones, and not every one. The table shows about 33,000 clones, with roughly 85% occurring only once. The sequencing input was peripheral blood. All receptors derive from an elderly man with active COVID-19. CDR3s include the opening cysteine and the closing phenylalanine or tryptophan. Each record gives: clone size, J gene, D gene, V gene, CDR3 DNA, CDR3 protein. A D gene is named only where the DNA matches it firmly. Size tells how often a clone was seen (once, few, many) or the class of an expanded clone, and some rows leave it out.

NA	TRBJ1-2	TRBD1	TRBV11-2	TGTGCCAGCAGCCCGCCCGGGACAGTGGGGAACTATGGCTACACCTTC	CASSPPGTVGNYGYTF
NA	TRBJ2-5	NA	TRBV24-1	TGTGCCACTTCGACAGAAGAGACCCAGTACTTC	CATSTEETQYF
NA	TRBJ2-3	TRBD2	TRBV9	TGTGCCAGCAGCCCTCCGGGACTAAGCACAGATACGCAGTATTTT	CASSPPGLSTDTQYF
NA	TRBJ1-5	NA	TRBV19	TGTGCCAGTAGTTTGTCGGGGTTCGATCAGCCCCAGCATTTT	CASSLSGFDQPQHF
NA	TRBJ2-1	NA	TRBV2	TGTGCCAGCAACTCAGGGCTGATTGAGCAGTTCTTC	CASNSGLIEQFF
NA	TRBJ1-6	NA	TRBV7-2	TGTGCCAGCAGCTTAGCGCGAGGGTTTTCACCCCTCCACTTT	CASSLARGFSPLHF
NA	TRBJ1-3	TRBD1	TRBV5-1	TGCGCCAGCAGCGTGGCGACAGGGAGCGGAAACACCATATATTTT	CASSVATGSGNTIYF
few	TRBJ1-2	NA	TRBV12-3/TRBV12-4	TGTGCCAGCAGTTCATCAGGGGTTTCTGGCTACACCTTC	CASSSSGVSGYTF
NA	TRBJ2-7	TRBD1	TRBV28	TGTGCCAGCAGCCCTTACCGGGACAGGTCCTACGAGCAGTACTTC	CASSPYRDRSYEQYF
NA	TRBJ2-2	NA	TRBV9	TGTGCCAGCAGCGCCCGGGTAGGGGACGGGGAGCTGTTTTTT	CASSARVGDGELFF
once	TRBJ2-1	TRBD2	TRBV29-1	TGCAGCGTTGAAGTTCTTAGCGGGGGGGGCAATGAGCAGTTCTTC	CSVEVLSGGGNEQFF
NA	TRBJ2-3	TRBD1	TRBV28	TGTGCCAGCAGTTCACCAAGGACAGGGGGGGCAGATACGCAGTATTTT	CASSSPRTGGADTQYF
NA	TRBJ2-5	TRBD2	TRBV28	TGTGCCAGCAGTACCTCGTCTAGCGGGCCTTTCCAAGAGACCCAGTACTTC	CASSTSSSGPFQETQYF
few	TRBJ2-5	NA	TRBV10-3	TGTGCCATCAGTCCAACGGGAAACCAACAAGAGACCCAGTACTTC	CAISPTGNQQETQYF